This passage covers 26 T cell receptor beta chains from one sample sequenced in a study of blood T cell repertoires in COVID-19. This table comes from immunoSEQ multiplex PCR, and its TCRdb copy is limited to in-frame clones, with some not included. Here the sample spans 130,000 to 150,000 clones, approximately 85% being singletons. Sequences were obtained from peripheral blood. All receptors derive from a woman aged 60-75 years with COVID-19, enrolled during active disease.

This clone showed up just a few times. This chain connects TRBV2 to TRBJ1-2; the D is unclear. The V end was cut by 3 bases, the J end by 4 bases, with 3 bases between. This CDR3 spans 11 amino acids. Per germline, CDR1 SNHLY and CDR2 FYNNEI. In nucleotides, the CDR3 is TGTGCCAGCAGTGATATCTATGGCTACACCTTC. It translates to CASSDIYGYTF.

V gene TRBV9 combines with J gene TRBJ2-3, with 10 bases lining up with TRBD2. CDR1 and CDR2 (germline): SGDLS, YYNGEE. The CDR3 totals 15 residues. Trimming cost V 1 base and J 6 bases; bases outside gene matches: 5. DNA of the CDR3: TGTGCCAGCAGCGTACAGCGGGGGGGCCAGGATACGCAGTATTTT. It codes for CASSVQRGGQDTQYF.

The chain carries TRBV28 and TRBJ2-6; 8 nucleotides agree with TRBD1. The V segment lost 5 bases and the J segment 1 base; nucleotides outside the gene matches: 10. This CDR3 contains 18 residues. Germline assignment: CDR1 MDHEN and CDR2 SYDVKM. CDR3 loop: CASSPSGRGLSGANVLTF. DNA for the CDR3: TGTGCCAGCAGTCCCTCAGGCAGGGGGCTGTCTGGGGCCAACGTCCTGACTTTC.

For this clone: Other DNA sequences within the sample encode an identical CDR3. V and J are TRBV3-1 (or the pseudogene TRBV3-2) and TRBJ2-7; the D gene is possibly TRBD2 (6 bases). This CDR3 region has 14 residues. From germline, CDR1 is LGHDT and CDR2 YNNKEL (reference sequence). V shed 1 base and J shed 2 bases, with 9 bases lying between them. The CDR3 spells CASSQVRGTYEQYF. CDR3 sequence (DNA): TGTGCCAGCAGCCAAGTCCGGGGGACCTACGAGCAGTACTTC.

The chain employs TRBV30 and TRBJ2-5; D is ambiguous. V was cut by 3 bases and J by 7 bases, with 24 bases left in between. The germline V gene encodes CDR1 GTSNPN and CDR2 SVGIG (reference sequence). CDR3 size: 16 residues. The CDR3 DNA is TGTGCCTGGAGCCCTGCTCGATTAGCTTTTCCCCGGACCCAGTACTTC. Translating it yields CAWSPARLAFPRTQYF. Filled out from reference TRBV30 and TRBJ2-5, the complete variable domain reads SQTIHQWPATLVQPVGSPLSLECTVEGTSNPNLYWYRQAAGRGLQLLFYSVGIGQISSEVPQNLSASRPQDRQFILSSKKLLLSDSGFYLCAWSPARLAFPRTQYFGPGTRLLVL.

The chain links TRBV7-3 to TRBJ1-2; 7 positions match TRBD1. Trimming took 5 bases from V and 4 from J; bases not matched to a gene: 7. In germline, CDR1 is SGHTA, CDR2 FQGTGA. This CDR3 has 14 residues. CDR3 nucleotides: TGTGCCAGCAGCCCAGGACAGGCATCCTATGGCTACACCTTC. This sequence encodes CASSPGQASYGYTF.

The rearrangement joins TRBV7-2 to TRBJ2-7; 7 nucleotides match TRBD1. The CDR3 consists of 15 residues. CDR1 is SGHTA, CDR2 FQGNSA, per germline. The junction had 6 bases not matched to a gene; V was cut back by 1 base and J by 3 bases. The CDR3 reads CASSLGQGSFYEQYF. The DNA for the CDR3 is TGTGCCAGCAGCTTAGGACAGGGTAGCTTCTACGAGCAGTACTTC.

J is TRBJ2-7 and V is TRBV29-1, with 7 bases identical to TRBD1. Germline V gene sequence: CDR1 SQVTM, CDR2 ANQGSEA. CDR3 length: 13 amino acids. The V segment lost 3 bases and the J segment 3 bases; nucleotides outside the gene matches: 5. In DNA, the CDR3 is TGCAGCGTTGAGGGGCAGGGGGACTACGAGCAGTACTTC. Protein: CSVEGQGDYEQYF.

This sequence joins TRBV9 and TRBJ1-1; unclear D gene. This CDR3 is built from 13 residues. Trimming took 0 bases from V and 6 from J, leaving 9 bases between them. Germline V CDR1 and CDR2: SGDLS, YYNGEE. The DNA for the CDR3 is TGTGCCAGCAGCGTAGCTATGGAGGCTGAAGCTTTCTTT. The encoded protein is CASSVAMEAEAFF.

The genes are TRBV12-3 or TRBV12-4 and TRBJ1-1; D gene uncertain. The ends were cut back, 10 bases at V and 1 base at J, with 7 bases in the middle. This CDR3 has 11 amino acids. The CDR3 nucleotides are TGTGCCACCGACAAGAACACTGAAGCTTTCTTT. It translates to CATDKNTEAFF.

The genes are TRBV11-3 and TRBJ1-1; D ambiguous. This CDR3 has 13 residues. Germline V gives CDR1 SGHNT, CDR2 YENEEA. The V end was cut by 5 bases, the J end by 3 bases, with 10 bases between. Written as DNA, the CDR3 is TGTGCCAGCAGCGCGCTATTGGACACTGAAGCTTTCTTT. It encodes CASSALLDTEAFF.

This sequence joins TRBV7-9 and TRBJ1-1; 9 bases agree with TRBD1. V lost 0 bases and J lost 5; bases outside the gene matches: 10. This CDR3 contains 17 residues. Germline CDR1 SEHNR, CDR2 FQNEAQ (reference sequence). The CDR3 region is CASSLADRGMSMTEAFF. The CDR3 DNA is TGTGCCAGCAGCTTAGCGGACAGGGGAATGTCCATGACTGAAGCTTTCTTT.

This chain connects TRBV2 to TRBJ2-3; a weak D match, TRBD2 (5 bases). The CDR3 consists of 13 residues. V gave up 7 bases and J gave up 4 bases, with 12 bases separating them. Germline lookup yields CDR1 SNHLY and CDR2 FYNNEI. DNA for the CDR3: TGTGCCAGCAACCTCAGCGGCCCAGATACGCAGTATTTT. Translating gives CASNLSGPDTQYF.

The gene calls are TRBV6-5 and TRBJ2-7, with TRBD2 matching over 8 bases. This CDR3 has 15 amino acids. Unmatched junction bases numbered 8, after V lost 6 bases and J lost 1 base. Per the germline V gene, CDR1 is MNHEY and CDR2 is SVGAGI. CDR3 in DNA: TGTGCCAGCAGCCGCATGGGCGGGGGGTCCTACGAGCAGTACTTC. It translates to CASSRMGGGSYEQYF.

The CDR3 DNA reads TGCGCCAGCAGCCAAGATCTGACAGCCTGGGCCACTGAAGCTTTCTTT. This gives the protein CASSQDLTAWATEAFF. The V gene is TRBV4-1, the J gene TRBJ1-1; tentative D call: TRBD1 (5 bases). CDR3 length equals 16 residues. V lost 0 bases and J 4 bases, leaving 15 bases between the germline ends. Germline CDR1 MGHRA, CDR2 YSYEKL.

This clone was detected once. The chain employs TRBV6-6 and TRBJ2-3; 8 bases agree with TRBD2. CDR3 length: 15 residues. CDR1 and CDR2 from the germline V gene are MNHNY and SVGAGI (reference sequence). V gave up 2 bases and J gave up 4 bases; unmatched junction bases: 5. CDR3 coding DNA: TGTGCCAGCAGTTACACCGGGACTAGTGCAGATACGCAGTATTTT. As protein: CASSYTGTSADTQYF.

CDR3 nucleotides: TGCAGTGCTAGTTCCGGGACAGGGTTACGGAATGGCTACACCTTC. As protein: CSASSGTGLRNGYTF. The chain carries TRBV20-1 and TRBJ1-2; TRBD1 agrees at 9 bases. Looked up from germline, CDR1 is DFQATT and CDR2 is SNEGSKA (reference sequence). This CDR3 is 15 amino acids long. V was pared by 3 bases and J by 6 bases, with 11 bases of the junction left unmatched.

The rearrangement uses TRBV20-1 and TRBJ1-3; no clear D. The V end was cut by 3 bases, the J end by 3 bases, with 21 bases between. CDR3 length equals 17 residues. Germline loops: CDR1 DFQATT, CDR2 SNEGSKA (reference sequence). The CDR3 nucleotides read TGCAGTGCTAGTGGCAATGATTACAGTCAGTTTGGAAACACCATATATTTT. Translation: CSASGNDYSQFGNTIYF.

This clone was counted a single time. The J gene is TRBJ2-2, the V gene TRBV28; 11 bases match TRBD2. The CDR3 is 17 amino acids. CDR1 is MDHEN and CDR2 is SYDVKM in the germline V gene. Germline trimming cut 3 bases from V and 6 bases from J; bases unmatched to any gene: 9. CDR3 bases: TGTGCCAGCAGTTTCCCTGTAGCGGGGGGGCAGGCCGGGGAGCTGTTTTTT. It is translated as CASSFPVAGGQAGELFF.

This clone showed up just a few times. The chain couples TRBV6-2 or TRBV6-3 to TRBJ1-1; D is perhaps TRBD1 (6 bases). CDR3 length equals 15 residues. From germline, CDR1 is MNHEY and CDR2 SVGEGT. The V gene lost 6 bases and the J gene lost 3 bases, with 17 bases spanning the gap. The CDR3 sequence is CASSPGGGWDTEAFF. The DNA for the CDR3 is TGTGCCAGCAGCCCGGGAGGGGGATGGGACACTGAAGCTTTCTTT.

The chain uses TRBV5-5 and TRBJ2-4; tentatively, D is TRBD1 (5 bases). V lost 1 base and J 7 bases, leaving 12 bases between the germline ends. The germline CDR1 and CDR2 sequences are SGHKS and YYEKEE (reference sequence). CDR3 length: 14 amino acids. The CDR3 sequence: CASSLSAGINIQYF. The DNA for the CDR3 is TGTGCCAGCAGCTTGTCGGCAGGGATTAACATTCAGTACTTC. The complete variable domain, with remaining parts taken from reference TRBV5-5 and TRBJ2-4, reads DAGVTQSPTHLIKTRGQQVTLRCSPISGHKSVSWYQQVLGQGPQFIFQYYEKEERGRGNFPDRFSARQFPNYSSELNVNALLLGDSALYLCASSLSAGINIQYFGAGTRLSVL.

The rearrangement links TRBV24-1 to TRBJ2-5, with 8 bases lining up with TRBD1. The V segment lost 2 bases and the J segment 2 bases; nucleotides outside the gene matches: 9. The CDR3 contains 17 residues. The V gene's germline CDR1 is KGHDR and CDR2 SFDVKD. CDR3 in DNA: TGTGCCACCAGTGATTCCCCCGCCGGGACAGGACAAGAGACCCAGTACTTC. Amino acid sequence: CATSDSPAGTGQETQYF.

V is TRBV27 and J is TRBJ2-7; 9 positions match TRBD2. J gave up 3 bases and V 5 bases, and 14 bases lay outside the gene matches. Germline CDR1 is MNHEY and CDR2 is SMNVEV (reference sequence). CDR3 length equals 17 residues. The CDR3 here is CASSLLSSGLAFYEQYF. The CDR3 DNA is TGTGCCAGCAGTCTATTGTCATCGGGACTAGCCTTCTACGAGCAGTACTTC.

V usage is TRBV10-3 and J usage is TRBJ1-3; D is undetermined. Germline CDR1 is ENHRY and CDR2 is SYGVKD. The CDR3 has 15 amino acids. The germline V and J ends were trimmed by 2 bases and 0 bases, with 8 bases remaining between them. The chain's CDR3 is CAISETLSSGNTIYF. The CDR3 DNA reads as TGTGCCATCAGTGAGACCCTGAGCTCTGGAAACACCATATATTTT.

Comments on this clone: This specimen includes other DNA sequences encoding the same CDR3. The chain carries TRBV18 and TRBJ2-2, with TRBD2 as a possible D gene (5 bases). In germline, CDR1 is KGHSH, CDR2 LQKENI. The V end lost 3 bases, the J end lost 4 bases, and 9 bases lay between the germline ends. The CDR3 totals 14 residues. The CDR3 loop is CASSPRDFTGELFF. The CDR3 nucleotides read TGTGCCAGCTCACCGAGGGATTTCACCGGGGAGCTGTTTTTT.

The genes are TRBV18 and TRBJ2-5; D uncertain. CDR3 size: 16 residues. The germline V and J ends were trimmed by 4 bases and 3 bases, with 18 bases remaining between them. The germline CDR1 and CDR2 sequences are KGHSH and LQKENI. CDR3 sequence (DNA): TGTGCCAGCTCACTAGGTCTAGGCTTTGGCGAAGAGACCCAGTACTTC. Translating it yields CASSLGLGFGEETQYF.